The 26 T cell receptor beta chains in this list originate from one sample, sequenced in a study of CXCR3-negative and CXCR3-positive naive CD8 T cells. General study points: Against CXCR3-negative naive cells, CXCR3-positive naive cells showed more hydrophobic TRB CDR3s.

5' RACE with UMI labels generated the TRB cDNA libraries. TCRdb reprocessed the 5' RACE reads, keeping one entry per CDR3 protein, no DNA. The sample has about 63,000 distinct CDR3 sequences; the top ten hold 4.8%. Their specific antigens are unknown. Sequenced: naive CXCR3+ CD8+ T cells from blood. Subset given: CD45RO-CCR7+CD27+CD95- naive CD8+ T cells expressing CXCR3 (TNR3+). The receptors here all came from a human donor in good health. Some clones in this sample may be carry-over from other donors' samples.

The J gene is TRBJ2-1, the V gene TRBV25-1. CDR3 length: 14 amino acids. Germline CDR1 is MGHDK and CDR2 is SYGVNS. The CDR3 spells CASRHDSSWNEQFF.

The chain couples TRBV7-9 to TRBJ2-1; the D gene TCRdb calls, TRBD2, cannot be checked with no DNA. Germline loops: CDR1 SEHNR, CDR2 FQNEAQ (reference sequence). The CDR3 sequence is 16 residues long. CDR3 amino acids: CASSPREGLRNDEQFF.

This chain uses TRBV3-1 with TRBJ2-2; checking the TCRdb D call of TRBD2 is not possible without DNA. Germline values: CDR1 LGHDT, CDR2 YNNKEL (reference sequence). The CDR3 is 15 amino acids. Here the CDR3 reads CASLSGGHPPGELFF.

The V gene is TRBV7-9, the J gene TRBJ2-1; TCRdb gives TRBD2 as the D gene, but with no DNA this cannot be confirmed. The CDR3 has 17 residues. Germline CDR1 is SEHNR and CDR2 is FQNEAQ (reference sequence). The CDR3 reads CASLLYAGGPSYNEQFF.

The chain links TRBV6-2 or TRBV6-3 to TRBJ1-5. The CDR3 consists of 13 residues. Germline CDR1 is MNHEY and CDR2 is SVGEGT. CDR3 in amino acids: CASSYGGAQPQHF.

This chain links TRBV20-1 with TRBJ1-1. The CDR3 totals 13 residues. Germline CDR1 DFQATT, CDR2 SNEGSKA (reference sequence). The chain's CDR3 is CSATLGRHTEAFF.

This chain joins TRBV6-4 and TRBJ1-2; TCRdb designates TRBD1, a call that cannot be tested without DNA. The germline CDR1 and CDR2 sequences are MRHNA and SNTAGT. The CDR3 has 16 residues. The CDR3 loop is CASSDSAGQGTNGYTF.

The chain couples TRBV28 to TRBJ2-1; TCRdb indicates TRBD1, and absent DNA this call remains unverified. The CDR3 is 11 amino acids. Germline V gene data show CDR1 as MDHEN and CDR2 as SYDVKM. The CDR3: CASTTGDEQFF. The full variable domain, in which reference TRBV28 and TRBJ2-1 provide the parts outside the CDR3, is DVKVTQSSRYLVKRTGEKVFLECVQDMDHENMFWYRQDPGLGLRLIYFSYDVKMKEKGDIPEGYSVSREKKERFSLILESASTNQTSMYLCASTTGDEQFFGPGTRLTVL.

The chain recombines TRBV6-5 with TRBJ1-1; there is no DNA to check the TCRdb D call of TRBD1. Looked up from germline, CDR1 is MNHEY and CDR2 is SVGAGI. The CDR3 totals 16 residues. The CDR3 loop is CASSTGRTGRNTEAFF.

The chain employs TRBV29-1 and TRBJ2-2; TCRdb outputs TRBD1, but without DNA this stays unchecked. The CDR3 runs to 16 residues. The germline V gene has CDR1 SQVTM and CDR2 ANQGSEA. CDR3 region: CSVRHNLDRATGELFF.

This chain uses TRBV10-3 with TRBJ2-2; TCRdb's D call of TRBD1 is untestable without DNA. CDR3 length: 15 amino acids. CDR1 ENHRY and CDR2 SYGVKD come from the germline V gene. This chain's CDR3 is CAISSPGQGAGELFF.

The V call is TRBV29-1, the J call TRBJ2-7; TCRdb names TRBD2, which stays unverified in the absence of DNA. The germline V gene has CDR1 SQVTM and CDR2 ANQGSEA. CDR3 length: 13 residues. CDR3 region: CSVVLAEDYEQYF.

This chain connects TRBV29-1 to TRBJ2-7; the D gene TCRdb calls, TRBD1, cannot be checked with no DNA. Germline V CDR1 and CDR2: SQVTM, ANQGSEA. This CDR3 has 12 residues. The CDR3 loop is CSVETDTYEQYF.

V is TRBV7-6 and J is TRBJ2-3; TCRdb selects TRBD2, and the lack of DNA leaves this call unchecked. CDR1 is SGHVS, CDR2 FNYEAQ, per germline. CDR3 length equals 18 residues. CDR3 amino acids: CASSLLEREGRSTDTQYF.

The V and J genes are TRBV20-1 and TRBJ2-7; with no DNA, the TCRdb D assignment of TRBD2 cannot be verified. CDR3 length: 14 residues. From germline, CDR1 is DFQATT and CDR2 SNEGSKA (reference sequence). The CDR3 sequence is CSALPVVEGYEQYF.

This chain links TRBV21-1 with TRBJ2-2. TRBV21-1 is given as a pseudogene. The CDR3 consists of 18 residues. The CDR3 protein is CASSTERYAESNTGELFF.

This chain joins TRBV18 and TRBJ2-7. Per germline, CDR1 KGHSH and CDR2 LQKENI. This CDR3 is 11 amino acids long. Here the CDR3 reads CASSPAYEQYF. The full variable domain, completed using reference TRBV18 and TRBJ2-7, is NAGVMQNPRHLVRRRGQEARLRCSPMKGHSHVYWYRQLPEEGLKFMVYLQKENIIDESGMPKERFSAEFPKEGPSILRIQQVVRGDSAAYFCASSPAYEQYFGPGTRLTVT.

The chain carries TRBV10-2 and TRBJ2-7; TCRdb calls TRBD2, which cannot be checked without DNA. CDR3 size: 12 residues. Germline CDR1 reads WSHSY; CDR2 reads SAAADI. The CDR3 region is CATNIGGYEQYF.

The chain employs TRBV28 and TRBJ1-5; TCRdb names TRBD1, which stays unverified in the absence of DNA. There are 15 residues in the CDR3. Germline values: CDR1 MDHEN, CDR2 SYDVKM. CDR3 residues: CASSPDSWSNQPQHF.

V is TRBV29-1 and J is TRBJ1-4. The germline CDR1 and CDR2 sequences are SQVTM and ANQGSEA. This CDR3 is built from 13 residues. CDR3 loop: CSVAGTTNEKLFF.

This chain links TRBV7-8 with TRBJ2-1. The CDR3 runs to 11 residues. Per the germline V gene, CDR1 is SGHVS and CDR2 is FQNEAQ. CDR3 sequence reads: CASSPLGKQFF.

The rearrangement joins TRBV20-1 to TRBJ2-7; TCRdb selects TRBD1, and the lack of DNA leaves this call unchecked. The CDR3 runs to 14 residues. Germline loops: CDR1 DFQATT, CDR2 SNEGSKA (reference sequence). This chain's CDR3 is CSARARANSYEQYF.

The chain joins TRBV20-1 to TRBJ2-7; TCRdb lists TRBD1, though no DNA is available to test this call. CDR3 size: 14 residues. Germline values: CDR1 DFQATT, CDR2 SNEGSKA (reference sequence). CDR3 sequence reads: CSARVDSRSYEQYF.

Here the CDR3 reads CASSLQTYYEQYF. This rearrangement joins TRBV6-2 or TRBV6-3 to TRBJ2-7. CDR1 is MNHEY, CDR2 SVGEGT, per germline. The length of the CDR3 is 13 residues.

V usage is TRBV6-5 and J usage is TRBJ2-5; checking the TCRdb D call of TRBD1 is not possible without DNA. The germline V gene encodes CDR1 MNHEY and CDR2 SVGAGI. The CDR3 length is 13 residues. CDR3 loop: CASSARLGETQYF.

The chain employs TRBV4-3 and TRBJ2-1; the D call of TRBD2 rests on TCRdb alone, since no DNA is present to check it. This CDR3 comprises 17 residues. Germline V gives CDR1 LGHNA, CDR2 YSLEER. CDR3 loop: CASSQDRASGGAGEQFF.